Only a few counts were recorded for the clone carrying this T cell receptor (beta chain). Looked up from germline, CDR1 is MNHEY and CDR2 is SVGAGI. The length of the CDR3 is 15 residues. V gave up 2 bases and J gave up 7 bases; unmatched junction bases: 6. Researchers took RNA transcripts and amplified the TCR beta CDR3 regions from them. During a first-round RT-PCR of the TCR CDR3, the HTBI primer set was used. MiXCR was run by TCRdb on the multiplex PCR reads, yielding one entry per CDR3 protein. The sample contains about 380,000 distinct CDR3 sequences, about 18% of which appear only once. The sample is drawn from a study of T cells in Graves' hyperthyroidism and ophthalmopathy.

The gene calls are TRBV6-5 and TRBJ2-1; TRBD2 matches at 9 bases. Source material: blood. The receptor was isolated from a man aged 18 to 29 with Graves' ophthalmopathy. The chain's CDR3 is CASSYLGGGGNEQFF. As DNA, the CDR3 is TGTGCCAGCAGTTACCTTGGCGGGGGGGGAAATGAGCAGTTCTTC.